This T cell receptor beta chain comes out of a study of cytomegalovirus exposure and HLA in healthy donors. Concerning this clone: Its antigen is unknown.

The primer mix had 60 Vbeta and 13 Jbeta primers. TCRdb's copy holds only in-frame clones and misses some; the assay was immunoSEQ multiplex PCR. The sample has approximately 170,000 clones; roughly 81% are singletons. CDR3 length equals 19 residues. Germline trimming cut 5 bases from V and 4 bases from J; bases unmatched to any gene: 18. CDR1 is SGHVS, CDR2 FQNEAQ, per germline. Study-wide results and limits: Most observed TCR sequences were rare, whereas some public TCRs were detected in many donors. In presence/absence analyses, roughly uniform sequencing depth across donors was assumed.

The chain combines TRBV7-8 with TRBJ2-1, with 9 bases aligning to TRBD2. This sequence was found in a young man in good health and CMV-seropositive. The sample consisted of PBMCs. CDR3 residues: CASSQGGASGKWPYNEQFF. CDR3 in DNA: TGTGCCAGCAGCCAGGGAGGGGCTAGCGGGAAATGGCCTTACAATGAGCAGTTCTTC.